Presented here are 23 T cell receptor beta chains from one specimen sequenced in a study of regulatory T cells in long-lasting Graves disease. Time point of the sample: newly diagnosed GD, antithyroid drugs for less than 3 months. Extracted PBMC RNA gave rise to the TCR library. Arm-PCR of CDR3 regions and iRepertoire HTBI primers were the basis on which TCR beta libraries were built. In TCRdb, the multiplex PCR reads were re-called with MiXCR into one record per CDR3 protein. Among some 350,000 distinct CDR3 sequences listed, 15% to 20% were seen once. The same data also went into a second study, on T cells in Graves' hyperthyroidism and ophthalmopathy.

Sequenced material: peripheral blood mononuclear cells (PBMCs), taken at new diagnosis, from a patient treated with antithyroid drugs. The source is a woman younger than 30 with Graves disease.

The chain is built from TRBV7-3 and TRBJ2-5; 9 bases are a match to TRBD2. CDR3 length: 15 residues. Unmatched junction bases numbered 3, after V lost 0 bases and J lost 4 bases. Germline V gene lookup returns CDR1 SGHTA and CDR2 FQGTGA. The CDR3 DNA reads TGTGCCAGCAGCTTAACTAGCGGGAGTACAGAGACCCAGTACTTC. It is translated as CASSLTSGSTETQYF.

V usage is TRBV7-3 and J usage is TRBJ2-3, with TRBD2 matching 8 bases. The CDR3 runs 18 residues. The germline V gene encodes CDR1 SGHTA and CDR2 FQGTGA. Trimming removed 2 bases from V and 2 bases from J; junction bases left unmatched: 12. CDR3 nucleotides: TGTGCCAGCAGCTTATACGGGGGGGGCCTATACGACACAGATACGCAGTATTTT. Translated: CASSLYGGGLYDTDTQYF.

The chain couples TRBV28 to TRBJ2-1; 12 nucleotides agree with TRBD1. This CDR3 is 17 amino acids long. Germline-derived CDR1 and CDR2 are MDHEN and SYDVKM. Trimming cost V 8 bases and J 7 bases; bases outside gene matches: 15. CDR3 sequence (DNA): TGTGCCAGCTCCCCAATCTCCGGGACAGGGGGCGTTAATGAGCAGTTCTTC. Encoded protein: CASSPISGTGGVNEQFF.

This clonotype was counted ten times or more. V is TRBV2 and J is TRBJ1-5, with 7 bases aligning to TRBD1. This CDR3 comprises 14 residues. Trimming removed 6 bases from V and 3 bases from J; junction bases left unmatched: 5. The V gene's germline CDR1 is SNHLY and CDR2 FYNNEI. The CDR3 coding sequence is TGTGCCAGCAGGGGGGACAGCTACAATCAGCCCCAGCATTTT. It is translated as CASRGDSYNQPQHF. The entire variable domain, with the rest obtained from reference TRBV2 and TRBJ1-5, is as follows: EPEVTQTPSHQVTQMGQEVILRCVPISNHLYFYWYRQILGQKVEFLVSFYNNEISEKSEIFDDQFSVERPDGSNFTLKIRSTKLEDSAMYFCASRGDSYNQPQHFGDGTRLSIL.

This clonotype was observed many times. The chain carries TRBV20-1 and TRBJ2-7, with TRBD1 identical over 10 bases. In germline, CDR1 is DFQATT, CDR2 SNEGSKA (reference sequence). The ends lost 0 bases at V and 4 bases at J; junction bases unmatched: 3. The CDR3 totals 14 residues. CDR3 bases: TGCAGTGCTAGAGAGGTGGGACAGGGGTACGAGCAGTACTTC. Translation: CSAREVGQGYEQYF.

This clonotype appeared many times. This chain joins TRBV3-1 and TRBJ1-2, with 8 bases matching TRBD1. With V trimmed by 4 bases and J by 6 bases, 7 bases remained unmatched. The CDR3 has 14 amino acids. In germline, CDR1 is LGHDT, CDR2 YNNKEL (reference sequence). CDR3 residues: CASSPTRTGHGYTF. The CDR3 DNA reads as TGTGCCAGCAGCCCCACTCGGACAGGGCATGGCTACACCTTC.

This clonotype was detected only a few times. J is TRBJ1-4 and V is TRBV28; TRBD1 aligns across 7 bases. Per the germline V gene, CDR1 is MDHEN and CDR2 is SYDVKM. This CDR3 comprises 15 residues. V was pared by 4 bases and J by 2 bases, with 4 bases of the junction left unmatched. The CDR3 is CASSSGTATNEKLFF. DNA for the CDR3: TGTGCCAGCAGTTCCGGGACAGCTACTAATGAAAAACTGTTTTTT.

This chain joins TRBV28 and TRBJ2-5; 9 positions match TRBD2. The CDR3 is 15 amino acids. The germline V gene encodes CDR1 MDHEN and CDR2 SYDVKM. After removal of 6 bases from V and 5 bases from J, the junction contained 10 bases not matched to a gene. The CDR3 sequence is CASSRGGGASETQYF. CDR3 DNA sequence: TGTGCCAGCAGCCGCGGGGGGGGGGCCAGTGAGACCCAGTACTTC.

This clonotype was seen ten or more times. The CDR3 sequence is CASSPRASGSIEQFF. CDR3 DNA sequence: TGTGCCAGCAGCCCCCGAGCTAGCGGGAGCATTGAGCAGTTCTTC. V is TRBV3-1 and J is TRBJ2-1; 10 nucleotides line up with TRBD2. Germline CDR1 is LGHDT and CDR2 is YNNKEL (reference sequence). The CDR3 covers 15 residues. V lost 4 bases to trimming and J lost 9 bases; unmatched junction nucleotides: 9.

This clonotype appeared many times. The gene calls are TRBV18 and TRBJ1-5, with 11 nucleotides matching TRBD1. With V trimmed by 4 bases and J by 0 bases, 8 bases remained unmatched. Germline lookup yields CDR1 KGHSH and CDR2 LQKENI. CDR3 length equals 18 residues. The chain's CDR3 is CASSRAGTGGYSNQPQHF. In nucleotides, the CDR3 is TGTGCCAGCTCACGGGCCGGGACAGGGGGTTATAGCAATCAGCCCCAGCATTTT.

The chain recombines TRBV10-3 with TRBJ1-1; D ambiguous. Trimming stripped 8 bases from V and 1 base from J, with 8 bases between. Germline V gives CDR1 ENHRY, CDR2 SYGVKD. The CDR3 extends over 12 amino acids. The chain's CDR3 is CAIAGGNTEAFF. The CDR3 nucleotides read TGTGCCATCGCGGGCGGGAACACTGAAGCTTTCTTT.

Ten or more counts support this clonotype. The J gene is TRBJ1-5, the V gene TRBV28; D call uncertain. The V end was cut by 7 bases, the J end by 0 bases, with 7 bases between. Germline V gene data show CDR1 as MDHEN and CDR2 as SYDVKM. This CDR3 spans 13 amino acids. The CDR3 bases are TGTGCCAGCACCCCTTATAGCAATCAGCCCCAGCATTTT. Translated, it gives CASTPYSNQPQHF.

This clonotype has at least ten counts. The chain employs TRBV18 and TRBJ2-1; no firm D call. Trimming took off 0 bases at V and 2 bases at J, with 8 bases between the two ends. The germline CDR1 and CDR2 sequences are KGHSH and LQKENI. There are 15 residues in the CDR3. CDR3 DNA sequence: TGTGCCAGCTCACCACCTCCGCGTCCCTACAATGAGCAGTTCTTC. Its translation: CASSPPPRPYNEQFF.

This clonotype has only a few counts. The chain couples TRBV7-9 to TRBJ1-2; no firm D call. The V and J ends lost 5 bases and 5 bases respectively, with 6 bases between them. This CDR3 has 11 amino acids. CDR1 and CDR2 from the germline V gene are SEHNR and FQNEAQ (reference sequence). CDR3 sequence reads: CASSERYGYTF. CDR3 coding DNA: TGTGCCAGCAGCGAGAGGTATGGCTACACCTTC. Using reference TRBV7-9 and TRBJ1-2 for the parts outside the CDR3, the full variable domain is DTGVSQNPRHKITKRGQNVTFRCDPISEHNRLYWYRQTLGQGPEFLTYFQNEAQLEKSRLLSDRFSAERPKGSFSTLEIQRTEQGDSAMYLCASSERYGYTFGSGTRLTVV.

This clonotype was counted many times. The chain recombines TRBV2 with TRBJ1-5; tentative D call: TRBD1 (6 bases). The CDR3 is 13 amino acids. V dropped 6 bases and J dropped 4 bases, with 10 bases sitting between them. CDR1 is SNHLY and CDR2 is FYNNEI in the germline V gene. CDR3 in amino acids: CASRNRENQPQHF. CDR3 nucleotides: TGTGCCAGCAGGAACAGGGAGAATCAGCCCCAGCATTTT. The full variable domain, in which reference TRBV2 and TRBJ1-5 provide the parts outside the CDR3, is EPEVTQTPSHQVTQMGQEVILRCVPISNHLYFYWYRQILGQKVEFLVSFYNNEISEKSEIFDDQFSVERPDGSNFTLKIRSTKLEDSAMYFCASRNRENQPQHFGDGTRLSIL.

This clonotype came up many times. V gene TRBV2 combines with J gene TRBJ2-5, with a possible D match to TRBD2 (5 bases). CDR1 SNHLY and CDR2 FYNNEI come from the germline V gene. The CDR3 contains 12 residues. Trimming shortened V by 8 bases and J by 5 bases, and 12 bases separated the two germline ends. CDR3: CASYSDRETQYF. DNA of the CDR3: TGTGCCAGCTATAGCGATAGGGAGACCCAGTACTTC.

This clonotype was detected ten times or more. This chain uses TRBV24-1 with TRBJ2-1; 12 nucleotides match TRBD1. Germline values: CDR1 KGHDR, CDR2 SFDVKD. The CDR3 loop spans 16 amino acids. V gave up 6 bases and J gave up 5 bases; unmatched junction bases: 7. CDR3: CATSTTGTGGHNEQFF. The CDR3, as DNA: TGTGCCACCAGTACTACCGGGACAGGGGGCCACAATGAGCAGTTCTTC.

In this sample, this clonotype turned up many times. The J gene is TRBJ2-3, the V gene TRBV11-1; 8 bases agree with TRBD2. The CDR3 covers 16 residues. Germline CDR1 reads SGHAT; CDR2 reads FQDESV (reference sequence). V shed 0 bases and J 0 bases; nucleotides not matched to a gene: 2. Here the CDR3 reads CASSLASSGSTDTQYF. In DNA form, the CDR3 reads TGTGCCAGCAGCTTAGCTTCTAGCGGGAGCACAGATACGCAGTATTTT.

The chain employs TRBV20-1 and TRBJ1-1, with D tentatively TRBD1 (5 bases). Trimming took off 2 bases at V and 10 bases at J, with 8 bases between the two ends. The germline CDR1 and CDR2 sequences are DFQATT and SNEGSKA (reference sequence). This CDR3 has 10 residues. The CDR3 is CSARLGGAFF. In DNA, the CDR3 is TGCAGTGCTAGATTGGGGGGAGCTTTCTTT.

In its sample, this clonotype was seen many times. V and J are TRBV14 and TRBJ2-1; possible D gene TRBD2, 6 bases. The germline CDR1 and CDR2 sequences are SGHDN and FVKESK. The CDR3 contains 15 residues. The germline V and J ends were trimmed by 2 bases and 9 bases, with 17 bases remaining between them. In nucleotides, the CDR3 is TGTGCCAGCAGCCAATTGAGACTAGGGGTCCGTGAGCAGTTCTTC. It is translated as CASSQLRLGVREQFF. The variable domain in full, with the rest retrieved from reference TRBV14 and TRBJ2-1, is EAGVTQFPSHSVIEKGQTVTLRCDPISGHDNLYWYRRVMGKEIKFLLHFVKESKQDESGMPNNRFLAERTGGTYSTLKVQPAELEDSGVYFCASSQLRLGVREQFFGPGTRLTVL.

The gene calls are TRBV15 and TRBJ2-2, with 12 nucleotides matching TRBD2. Germline lookup yields CDR1 LNHNV and CDR2 YYDKDF (reference sequence). V dropped 7 bases and J dropped 6; count of bases not matched to a gene: 9. The CDR3 is 16 residues long. The CDR3 region is CATTPTSGGSAGELFF. CDR3 in DNA: TGTGCCACCACCCCGACTAGCGGGGGTTCGGCCGGGGAGCTGTTTTTT.

This clonotype was detected ten times or more. The J gene is TRBJ1-5, the V gene TRBV7-3, with D perhaps TRBD1 (5 bases). V gave up 5 bases and J gave up 5 bases, with 16 bases separating them. CDR1 is SGHTA, CDR2 FQGTGA, per germline. This CDR3 contains 15 residues. The CDR3 is CASSGMGGRDQPQHF. The CDR3 coding sequence is TGTGCCAGCAGCGGGATGGGGGGAAGGGATCAGCCCCAGCATTTT.

The chain links TRBV5-1 to TRBJ1-2, with TRBD1 matching 12 bases. The germline V gene has CDR1 SGHRS and CDR2 YFSETQ. The CDR3 is 14 residues long. Trimming removed 5 bases from V and 7 bases from J; junction bases left unmatched: 6. The CDR3 nucleotides are TGCGCCAGCAGATGGGGACAGGGGGCGACTGGCTACACCTTC. Its protein product is CASRWGQGATGYTF.